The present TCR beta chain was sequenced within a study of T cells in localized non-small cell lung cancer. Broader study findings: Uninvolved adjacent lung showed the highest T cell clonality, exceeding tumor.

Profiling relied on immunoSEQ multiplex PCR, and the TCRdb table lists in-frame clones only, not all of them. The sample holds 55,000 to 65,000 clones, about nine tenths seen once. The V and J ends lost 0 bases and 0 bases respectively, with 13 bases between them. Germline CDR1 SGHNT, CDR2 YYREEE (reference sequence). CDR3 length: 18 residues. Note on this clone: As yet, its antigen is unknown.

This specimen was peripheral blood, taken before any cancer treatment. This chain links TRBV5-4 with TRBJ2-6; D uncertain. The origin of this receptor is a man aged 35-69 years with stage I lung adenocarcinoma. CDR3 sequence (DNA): TGTGCCAGCAGCTTGGCCCCCGTCAGGAACTCTGGGGCCAACGTCCTGACTTTC. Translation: CASSLAPVRNSGANVLTF.